Listed below are T cell receptor beta chains from one sample, sequenced in a study of T cell repertoires in cytomegalovirus infection. One entry per CDR3 protein results from TCRdb running MiXCR on the reads. The sample carries around 310,000 distinct CDR3 sequences, roughly 17% recorded once. The material sequenced was PBMCs. Every receptor here comes from a human donor in good health (CMV status not recorded). Some clones in this sample may be carry-over from other donors' samples. Each CDR3 is given without its conserved first and last residue. The D gene is left open where the match is weak. The size entry is marked missing in some rows and otherwise reads once, few, many or a size class.

D | size | J | V | CDR3
. | . | TRBJ1-3 | TRBV20-1 | SARDLGLGGNTIY
. | many | TRBJ1-3 | TRBV11-2 | ASSGVGGLPGNTIY
. | few | TRBJ2-3 | TRBV20-1 | SAERRWSRGRVTDTQY
TRBD1 | few | TRBJ2-7 | TRBV20-1 | SALQGAGPYEQY
TRBD2 | . | TRBJ2-1 | TRBV20-1 | SASPGTSGGAQF
. | few | TRBJ2-2 | TRBV20-1 | SALAPTGTGELF
TRBD1 | few | TRBJ2-1 | TRBV5-1 | ASSLLGQGVSYNEQF
. | . | TRBJ2-1 | TRBV28 | ASNRGSSYNEQF
. | . | TRBJ1-5 | TRBV19 | ASTERGQPQH
TRBD2 | many | TRBJ2-7 | TRBV7-2 | ASSSLGGGGYEQY
. | few | TRBJ1-5 | TRBV12-3/TRBV12-4 | ASSLSGGRGNQPQH
. | . | TRBJ1-5 | TRBV28 | ASSERRWVSNQPQH
TRBD2 | few | TRBJ2-2 | TRBV4-2 | ASSQDLAGATGELF
. | many | TRBJ1-5 | TRBV11-1 | ASSLTVNQPQH
. | . | TRBJ1-6 | TRBV7-6 | ASSSLNLEGLNSPLH
TRBD1 | few | TRBJ1-6 | TRBV6-6 | ASSQGQGIVSPLH
. | few | TRBJ2-1 | TRBV27 | ASSLRDFSYNEQF
. | . | TRBJ1-1 | TRBV18 | ASSTGQPGANTEAF
. | few | TRBJ1-4 | TRBV19 | ASSTGATNEKLF
TRBD1 | . | TRBJ1-5 | TRBV19 | ASRNPGQDRQPQH
. | . | TRBJ1-4 | TRBV6-1 | ASSPRSTNEKLF
. | many | TRBJ1-6 | TRBV7-9 | ASSLVSTGAPLH
. | many | TRBJ1-5 | TRBV19 | ASSKQNNLNQPQH
. | many | TRBJ1-1 | TRBV5-6 | ASTNQREGRLFEGEAF
. | . | TRBJ1-2 | TRBV20-1 | SARTLGSYYGYT
. | few | TRBJ1-2 | TRBV12-3/TRBV12-4 | ASSFGGRDYGYT
TRBD1 | few | TRBJ1-6 | TRBV7-9 | ASSSGQGVSPLH
TRBD1 | few | TRBJ1-2 | TRBV20-1 | SARRTGEAL
. | many | TRBJ1-5 | TRBV12-3/TRBV12-4 | ASVRGQGLGQPQH
. | few | TRBJ2-7 | TRBV20-1 | SARGPYEQY
. | . | TRBJ2-1 | TRBV29-1 | SVEPSDRNSYNEQF
. | many | TRBJ1-5 | TRBV6-1 | ASRPRVFNQPQH
TRBD1 | many | TRBJ1-1 | TRBV12-3/TRBV12-4 | ASIQGASTEAF
TRBD2 | few | TRBJ2-5 | TRBV20-1 | SALFRGGIEETQY
. | many | TRBJ1-3 | TRBV7-9 | ASSLAPVSGNTIY
TRBD1 | many | TRBJ1-2 | TRBV6-1 | ASSSSDRGTGGYGYT
. | few | TRBJ1-5 | TRBV6-6 | ASSSPPGNQPQH
TRBD2 | . | TRBJ2-5 | TRBV2 | ASRPMERGDRETQY
TRBD1 | . | TRBJ1-6 | TRBV2 | ASSEVVQGAKFGPLH
. | few | TRBJ2-5 | TRBV14 | ASSQERRQETQY
TRBD1 | . | TRBJ2-7 | TRBV19 | ASSGGRGTYYEQY
. | few | TRBJ1-5 | TRBV7-2 | ASSFEIGGNQPQH
. | . | TRBJ1-2 | TRBV18 | ASSPDLQDGYT
. | many | TRBJ2-7 | TRBV7-2 | ASSSRVGAYEQY
TRBD1 | . | TRBJ1-6 | TRBV28 | ASSLGAGGYNSPLH
. | . | TRBJ1-6 | TRBV12-3/TRBV12-4 | ASSRSSPRDSPLH
TRBD1 | . | TRBJ2-1 | TRBV18 | ASSPPGQGVYNEQF
TRBD2 | many | TRBJ2-5 | TRBV7-2 | ASSWLAGSETQY